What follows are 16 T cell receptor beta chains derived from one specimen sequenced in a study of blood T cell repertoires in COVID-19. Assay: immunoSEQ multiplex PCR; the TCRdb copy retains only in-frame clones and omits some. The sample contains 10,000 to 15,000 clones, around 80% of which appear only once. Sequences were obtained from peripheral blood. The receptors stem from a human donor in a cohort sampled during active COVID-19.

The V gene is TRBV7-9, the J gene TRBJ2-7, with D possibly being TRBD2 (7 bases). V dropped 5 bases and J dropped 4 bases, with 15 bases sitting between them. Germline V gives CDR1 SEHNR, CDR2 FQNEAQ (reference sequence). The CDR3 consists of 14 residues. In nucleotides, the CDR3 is TGTGCCAGCAGCCCCGCGGGGGCGCCGTACGAGCAGTACTTC. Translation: CASSPAGAPYEQYF.

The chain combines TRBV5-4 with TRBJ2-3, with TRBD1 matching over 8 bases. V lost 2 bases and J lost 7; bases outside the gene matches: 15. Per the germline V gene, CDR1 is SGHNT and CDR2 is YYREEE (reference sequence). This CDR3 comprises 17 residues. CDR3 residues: CASSFAGGAGYRNTQYF. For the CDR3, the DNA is TGTGCCAGCAGCTTCGCAGGGGGCGCGGGGTATAGGAATACGCAGTATTTT.

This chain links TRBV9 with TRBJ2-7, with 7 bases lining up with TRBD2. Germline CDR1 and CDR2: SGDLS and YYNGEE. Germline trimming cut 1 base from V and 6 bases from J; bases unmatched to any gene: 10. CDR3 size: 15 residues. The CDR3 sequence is CASSVTAGVFVEQYF. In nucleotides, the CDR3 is TGTGCCAGCAGCGTAACGGCGGGGGTGTTCGTCGAGCAGTACTTC.

For the CDR3, the DNA is TGTGCCAGCAGCCGGGACAGGGACGGCTACACCTTC. Its translation: CASSRDRDGYTF. The V call is TRBV11-3, the J call TRBJ1-2, with 9 bases matching TRBD1. This CDR3 has 12 amino acids. Germline V lookup: CDR1 SGHNT, CDR2 YENEEA. J gave up 8 bases and V 5 bases, and 3 bases lay outside the gene matches. Supplemented by reference TRBV11-3 and TRBJ1-2, the full variable domain reads EAGVVQSPRYKIIEKKQPVAFWCNPISGHNTLYWYLQNLGQGPELLIRYENEEAVDDSQLPKDRFSAERLKGVDSTLKIQPAELGDSAVYLCASSRDRDGYTFGSGTRLTVV.

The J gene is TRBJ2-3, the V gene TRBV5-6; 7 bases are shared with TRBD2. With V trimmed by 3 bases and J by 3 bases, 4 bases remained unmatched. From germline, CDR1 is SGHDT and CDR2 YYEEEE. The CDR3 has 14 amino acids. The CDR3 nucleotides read TGTGCCAGCAGCTGGCTCGGGAGGACAGATACGCAGTATTTT. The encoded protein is CASSWLGRTDTQYF.

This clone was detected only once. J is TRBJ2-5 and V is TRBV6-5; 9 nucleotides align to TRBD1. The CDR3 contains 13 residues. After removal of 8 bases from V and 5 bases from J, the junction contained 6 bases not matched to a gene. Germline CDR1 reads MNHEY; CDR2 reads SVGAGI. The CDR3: CASSGTGYETQYF. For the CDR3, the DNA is TGTGCCAGCTCCGGGACAGGGTACGAGACCCAGTACTTC.

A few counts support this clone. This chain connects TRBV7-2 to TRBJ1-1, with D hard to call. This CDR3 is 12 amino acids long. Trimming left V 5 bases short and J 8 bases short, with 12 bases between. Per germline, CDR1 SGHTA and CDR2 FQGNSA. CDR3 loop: CASSDDKPEAFF. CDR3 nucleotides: TGTGCCAGCAGCGACGACAAGCCAGAAGCTTTCTTT.

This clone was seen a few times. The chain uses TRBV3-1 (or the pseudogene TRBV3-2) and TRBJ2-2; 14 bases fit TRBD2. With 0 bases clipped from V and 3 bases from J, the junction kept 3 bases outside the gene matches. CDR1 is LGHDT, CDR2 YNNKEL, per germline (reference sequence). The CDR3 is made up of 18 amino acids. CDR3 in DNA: TGTGCCAGCAGCCAAGATGCGACTAGCGGGGGGGACACCGGGGAGCTGTTTTTT. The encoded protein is CASSQDATSGGDTGELFF.

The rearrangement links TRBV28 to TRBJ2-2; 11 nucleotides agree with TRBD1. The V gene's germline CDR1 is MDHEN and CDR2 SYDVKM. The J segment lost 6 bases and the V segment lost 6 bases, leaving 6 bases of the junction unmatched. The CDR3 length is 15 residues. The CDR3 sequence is CASRSGQGVAGELFF. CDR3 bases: TGTGCCAGCAGGTCGGGACAGGGGGTCGCCGGGGAGCTGTTTTTT.

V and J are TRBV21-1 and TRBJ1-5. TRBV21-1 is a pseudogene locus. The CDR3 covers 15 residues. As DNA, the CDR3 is TGTGCCACCGTACAGGGAGGGGAGAGCAATCAGCCCCAGCATTTT. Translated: CATVQGGESNQPQHF.

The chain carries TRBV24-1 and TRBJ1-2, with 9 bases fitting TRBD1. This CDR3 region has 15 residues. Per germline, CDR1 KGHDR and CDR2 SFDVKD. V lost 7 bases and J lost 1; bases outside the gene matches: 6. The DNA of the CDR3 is TGTGCCACCAGCGGGGGACAGGGAATTAACTATGGCTACACCTTC. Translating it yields CATSGGQGINYGYTF.

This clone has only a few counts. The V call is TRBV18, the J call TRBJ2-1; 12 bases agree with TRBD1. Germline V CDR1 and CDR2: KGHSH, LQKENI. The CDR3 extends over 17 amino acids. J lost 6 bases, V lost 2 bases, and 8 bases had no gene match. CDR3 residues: CASSPWDRGRRANEQFF. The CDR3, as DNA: TGTGCCAGCTCACCATGGGACAGGGGGCGCAGGGCCAATGAGCAGTTCTTC.

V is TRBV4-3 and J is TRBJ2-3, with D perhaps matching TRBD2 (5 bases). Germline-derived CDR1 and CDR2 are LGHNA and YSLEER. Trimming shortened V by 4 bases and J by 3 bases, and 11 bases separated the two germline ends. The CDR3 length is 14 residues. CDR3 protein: CASSPLGVTDTQYF. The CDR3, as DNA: TGCGCCAGCAGCCCCCTCGGGGTGACAGATACGCAGTATTTT.

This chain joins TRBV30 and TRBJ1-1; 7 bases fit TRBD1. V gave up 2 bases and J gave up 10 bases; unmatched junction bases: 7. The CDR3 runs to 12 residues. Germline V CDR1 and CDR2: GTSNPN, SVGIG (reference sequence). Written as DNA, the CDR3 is TGTGCCTGGAGTTTGACAGGGATTTCAGCTTTCTTT. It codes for CAWSLTGISAFF.

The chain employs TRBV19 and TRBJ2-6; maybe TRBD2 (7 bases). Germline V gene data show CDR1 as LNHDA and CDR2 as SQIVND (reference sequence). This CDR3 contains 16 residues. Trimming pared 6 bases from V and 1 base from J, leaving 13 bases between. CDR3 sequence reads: CASSLAGASGANVLTF. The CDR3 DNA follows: TGTGCCAGTAGCCTTGCGGGGGCATCTGGGGCCAACGTCCTGACTTTC.

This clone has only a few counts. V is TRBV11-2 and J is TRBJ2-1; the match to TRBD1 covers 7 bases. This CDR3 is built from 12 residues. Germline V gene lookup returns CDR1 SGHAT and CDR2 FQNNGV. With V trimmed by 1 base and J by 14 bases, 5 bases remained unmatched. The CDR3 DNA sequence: TGTGCCAGCAGCTTAGCCCGGCAGGGGGAGTTCTTC. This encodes CASSLARQGEFF.